This record concerns one TCR beta chain sequence. Many counts were recorded for this clonotype. Its antigen is unknown. Base-call qualities are not available, and no considerably larger clone is one nucleotide away. These data come from a study of human T cells and chemical hapten exposure (TCRdb year 2021). General notes on the study: For sensitization, 2% DPC in acetone was applied to a roughly 2 cm by roughly 2 cm area of upper inner arm skin. Throughout the approximately 25-week study period, patients were also given weekly therapeutic DPC doses on the scalp. Blood samples were taken from patients before sensitization (week 0) and at 2, 6 and about 24 weeks after DPC sensitization. Patch testing was done on the upper back using Finn chambers containing 0.01% DPC, and results were scored after 6 days according to International Contact Dermatitis Research Group standards. The libraries were sequenced as a pool, and the TCR yield per sample differed mostly because of small variations in library volumes within the pool. Nearly 30 alopecia patients provided blood for TCR sequencing at one to four time points (pre-sensitization, 2, 6 and 24 weeks). The study tracked peripheral blood TCR repertoire changes in vivo during primary and secondary sensitization to the hapten diphenylcyclopropenone (DPC) in alopecia patients. Alopecia areata with under or over 50% scalp involvement, alopecia totalis and alopecia universalis were represented in the patient cohort, which was mostly female. General conclusions and limits of the study: Significantly more large CDR3 similarity clusters were formed by expanded TCRs than by pre-sensitization or healthy control sets, consistent with antigen-driven responses. Repeated subsampling changed both the strength of the expansion versus patch-test correlation and the threshold at which that correlation became significant. Patch test score was positively correlated with the number of PT1 expanded TCRs, with significance at thresholds 8, 16 and 32 but not at 4. Alopecia, a presumed autoimmune disease, was present in all patients, so the immune response of the patients might differ from that of healthy individuals. DPC sensitization did not change how many TCRs were above 1 in 1000 frequency, and no evidence was found of alterations in global repertoire structure.

This specimen's time point label, per the study, means: patch test 1, 2 weeks after DPC sensitization. This specimen's treatment or condition label, interpreted: therapeutic diphenylcyclopropenone sensitization with weekly scalp DPC. At every patch-test visit, the blood draw took place before the patch test was put on. To be eligible, patients had to be aged 18 to 70, diagnosed with alopecia and judged suitable for DPC therapy, while pregnant patients were excluded. Unfractionated whole blood was collected in Tempus Blood RNA tubes, and total RNA was extracted from that blood. Sequences KGHSH (CDR1) and LQKENI (CDR2) are obtained from the germline V gene. There are 14 amino acids in the CDR3, from cysteine to phenylalanine inclusive. This entry keeps only the CDR3 DNA: 42 bases, framed from base 1. V drops 5 bases and J drops 1 base, leaving 11 bases in between. Library prep was done by RACE. Instrument used: NextSeq 500. Library preparation attached unique molecular identifiers to individual cDNA molecules for quantitative, reproducible TCR counting. From each blood RNA sample, both TCR alpha and TCR beta chains were sequenced. In the paper's pipeline: Samples had a median of 95,638 TCRs, with a range from roughly 23,224 to 700,000. V, J and CDR3 annotation of the TCR reads was carried out using the Decombinator software suite. Every sample was subsampled to the same number of TCRs (28,000) for the PS versus PT1 abundance plots. TCRs were defined as expanded if absent before sensitization and observed at least eight times at the 2-week time point. TCRdb reprocessed the public reads (quality trimming at Q25 with fastp, clone calling with MiXCR) and kept in-frame beta chains. Every entry covers one CDR3 protein and lists the most common genes and DNA from its rows. The V and J calls and clone size come from TCRdb's table, not from the authors' own analysis. This sample is represented by about 120,000 distinct CDR3 sequences; roughly 15% of them were singletons. 0.7% to 0.95% of the sample lies in the top ten.

The chain was built from TRBV18 and TRBJ1-1; TRBD1 could be the D gene, as 5 bases match. This receptor was obtained from a young man with alopecia areata. Some clones in this sample may be carry-over from other donors' samples. The specimen was whole blood, collected in connection with sensitization to the hapten diphenylcyclopropenone (DPC). The DNA sequence is given as TGTGCCAGCTCAGCGGGGACGGCGAACACTGAAGCTTTCTTT. It translates to CASSAGTANTEAFF.